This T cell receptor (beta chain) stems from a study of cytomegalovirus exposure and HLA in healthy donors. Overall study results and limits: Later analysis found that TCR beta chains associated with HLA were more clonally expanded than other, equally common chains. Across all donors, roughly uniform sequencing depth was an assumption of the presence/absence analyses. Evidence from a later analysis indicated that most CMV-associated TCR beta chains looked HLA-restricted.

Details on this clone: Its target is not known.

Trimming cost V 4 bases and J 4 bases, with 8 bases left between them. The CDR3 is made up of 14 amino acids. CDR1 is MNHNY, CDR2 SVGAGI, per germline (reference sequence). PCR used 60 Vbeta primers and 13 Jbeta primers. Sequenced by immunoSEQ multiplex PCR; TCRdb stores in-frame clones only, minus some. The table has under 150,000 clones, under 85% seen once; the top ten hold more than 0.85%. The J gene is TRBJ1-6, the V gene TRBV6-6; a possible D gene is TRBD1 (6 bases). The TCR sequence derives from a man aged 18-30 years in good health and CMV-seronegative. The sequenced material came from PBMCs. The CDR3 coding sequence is TGTGCCAGCAGTTTGACAGGTTATAATTCACCCCTCCACTTT. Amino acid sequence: CASSLTGYNSPLHF.